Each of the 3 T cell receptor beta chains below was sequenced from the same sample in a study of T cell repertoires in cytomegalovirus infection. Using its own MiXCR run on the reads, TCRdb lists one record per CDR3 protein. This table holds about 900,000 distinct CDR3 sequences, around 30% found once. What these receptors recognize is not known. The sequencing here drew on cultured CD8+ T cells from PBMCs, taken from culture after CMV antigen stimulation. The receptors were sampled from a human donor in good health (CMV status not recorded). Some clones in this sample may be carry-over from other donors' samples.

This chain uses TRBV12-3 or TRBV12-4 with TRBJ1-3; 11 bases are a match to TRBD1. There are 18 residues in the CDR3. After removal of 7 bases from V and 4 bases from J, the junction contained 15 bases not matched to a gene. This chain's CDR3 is CASNFLASDRGPGNTIYF. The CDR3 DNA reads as TGTGCCAGCAATTTTTTGGCCTCGGACAGGGGGCCAGGAAACACCATATATTTT.

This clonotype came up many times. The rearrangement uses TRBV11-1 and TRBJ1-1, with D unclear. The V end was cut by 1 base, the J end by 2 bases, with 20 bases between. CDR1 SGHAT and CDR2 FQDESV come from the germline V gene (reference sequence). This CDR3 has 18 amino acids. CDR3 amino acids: CASSLGLTAPVDNTEAFF. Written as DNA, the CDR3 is TGTGCCAGCAGCTTAGGCCTAACAGCCCCGGTTGATAACACTGAAGCTTTCTTT.

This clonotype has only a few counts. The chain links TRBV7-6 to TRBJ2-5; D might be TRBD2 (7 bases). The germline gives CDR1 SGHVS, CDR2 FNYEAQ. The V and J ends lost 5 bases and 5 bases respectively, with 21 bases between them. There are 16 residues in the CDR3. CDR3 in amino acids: CASSTGGGGGAETQYF. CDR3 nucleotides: TGTGCCAGCAGCACCGGTGGGGGGGGGGGCGCGGAGACCCAGTACTTC.